The 28 T cell receptor beta chains given below trace back to one sample, sequenced in a study of a mutant IDH1 vaccine in newly diagnosed glioma. These receptors have no known antigen. Using immunoSEQ multiplex PCR, the repertoire was profiled, and TCRdb retains in-frame clones only, with some absent. Among some 55,000 clones, approximately 90% were seen once, and the ten largest hold about 4.6%. Described time point: week 5, during vaccination. The investigators gave 300 ug of mutant IDH1 20-mer peptide in each vaccine dose, together with topical imiquimod. This specimen consisted of PBMCs, obtained from a glioma patient whose treatment included an IDH1 peptide vaccine. These receptors were obtained from a woman aged 40 to 50 with glioma.

The V gene is TRBV18, the J gene TRBJ1-4; D gene uncertain. The CDR3 has 17 residues. The germline V gene has CDR1 KGHSH and CDR2 LQKENI. Between the trimmed V and J ends, which lost 2 bases and 0 bases, there was a span of 13 bases. This CDR3 is CASSPTARGSTNEKLFF. CDR3 DNA sequence: TGTGCCAGCTCACCAACGGCAAGAGGGTCAACTAATGAAAAACTGTTTTTT.

This chain's CDR3 is CASSPAWTSRETQYF. The CDR3 DNA reads as TGTGCCAGCAGCCCTGCTTGGACGTCAAGGGAGACCCAGTACTTC. The rearrangement links TRBV7-9 to TRBJ2-5, with D hard to call. Germline assignment: CDR1 SEHNR and CDR2 FQNEAQ (reference sequence). Trimming took 5 bases from V and 5 from J, leaving 18 bases between them. The CDR3 length is 15 residues.

This chain joins TRBV5-6 and TRBJ2-6; 11 bases agree with TRBD2. The length of the CDR3 is 18 residues. The germline CDR1 and CDR2 sequences are SGHDT and YYEEEE. After removal of 4 bases from V and 0 bases from J, the junction contained 6 bases not matched to a gene. The CDR3 sequence is CASSLGTSGFSGANVLTF. The CDR3 DNA reads TGTGCCAGCAGCCTCGGGACTAGCGGCTTCTCTGGGGCCAACGTCCTGACTTTC. The full variable domain, with the rest looked up from reference TRBV5-6 and TRBJ2-6, is DAGVTQSPTHLIKTRGQQVTLRCSPKSGHDTVSWYQQALGQGPQFIFQYYEEEERQRGNFPDRFSGHQFPNYSSELNVNALLLGDSALYLCASSLGTSGFSGANVLTFGAGSRLTVL.

The CDR3: CASSLRAGKGGELFF. The CDR3 DNA follows: TGTGCCAGCAGCTTACGCGCGGGGAAGGGCGGGGAGCTGTTTTTT. The V and J genes are TRBV5-8 and TRBJ2-2; a possible D gene is TRBD2 (6 bases). Between the trimmed V and J ends, which lost 2 bases and 7 bases, there was a span of 15 bases. Per germline, CDR1 SGHTS and CDR2 YDEGEE. There are 15 residues in the CDR3.

V gene TRBV19 combines with J gene TRBJ2-1, with a tentative D call TRBD2 (7 bases). Germline V lookup: CDR1 LNHDA, CDR2 SQIVND (reference sequence). V shed 3 bases and J shed 0 bases, with 12 bases lying between them. This CDR3 contains 16 residues. The CDR3 bases are TGTGCCAGTAGTATTAGGAGGGGGGGCTCCTACAATGAGCAGTTCTTC. It is translated as CASSIRRGGSYNEQFF. The variable domain in full, completed from reference TRBV19 and TRBJ2-1, reads DGGITQSPKYLFRKEGQNVTLSCEQNLNHDAMYWYRQDPGQGLRLIYYSQIVNDFQKGDIAEGYSVSREKKESFPLTVTSAQKNPTAFYLCASSIRRGGSYNEQFFGPGTRLTVL.

The chain combines TRBV29-1 with TRBJ2-2; 8 bases line up with TRBD1. The CDR3 runs to 17 residues. From germline, CDR1 is SQVTM and CDR2 ANQGSEA. Trimming at V came to 3 bases and at J to 2 bases, leaving 11 bases not matched to a gene. This CDR3 is CSVDIRRGLVNTGELFF. The CDR3 DNA follows: TGCAGCGTTGATATCCGCAGGGGGCTTGTTAACACCGGGGAGCTGTTTTTT.

The chain is built from TRBV29-1 and TRBJ2-7, with TRBD1 identical over 7 bases. The junction had 6 bases not matched to a gene; V was cut back by 4 bases and J by 3 bases. The CDR3 is made up of 13 amino acids. In germline, CDR1 is SQVTM, CDR2 ANQGSEA. As DNA, the CDR3 is TGCAGCGTTGCTCGGGACAGATTCTACGAGCAGTACTTC. Translating gives CSVARDRFYEQYF.

This chain joins TRBV6-1 and TRBJ2-7; D is perhaps TRBD1 (5 bases). This CDR3 has 14 residues. V shed 3 bases and J shed 3 bases, with 12 bases lying between them. Per the germline V gene, CDR1 is MNHNS and CDR2 is SASEGT. CDR3 loop: CASSEGPGGYEQYF. Here the CDR3 DNA reads TGTGCCAGCAGTGAGGGGCCCGGCGGCTACGAGCAGTACTTC.

The table lists this clone with a count of one. The DNA of the CDR3 is TGTGCCAGTAGTACGACTAGCGGGAGCCCCGGGGAGCTGTTTTTT. Translated: CASSTTSGSPGELFF. The chain carries TRBV19 and TRBJ2-2; 12 bases fit TRBD2. Germline lookup yields CDR1 LNHDA and CDR2 SQIVND (reference sequence). Trimming cost V 4 bases and J 6 bases; bases outside gene matches: 3. The CDR3 consists of 15 residues.

The chain has TRBV6-5 and TRBJ2-7; D is unclear. Germline loops: CDR1 MNHEY, CDR2 SVGAGI. The CDR3 has 11 residues. V dropped 4 bases and J dropped 5 bases, with 6 bases sitting between them. CDR3 coding DNA: TGTGCCAGCAGTTTAGACCACGAGCAGTACTTC. Its protein product is CASSLDHEQYF.

V is TRBV4-1 and J is TRBJ1-2; D unresolved. The CDR3 loop spans 17 amino acids. Germline CDR1 is MGHRA and CDR2 is YSYEKL. Trimming took off 0 bases at V and 1 base at J, with 15 bases between the two ends. CDR3 sequence: CASSQDPRYRSNYGYTF. In DNA, the CDR3 is TGCGCCAGCAGCCAAGATCCTCGGTACAGAAGTAACTATGGCTACACCTTC.

The chain combines TRBV14 with TRBJ2-7, with no clear D. The V gene lost 0 bases and the J gene lost 6 bases, with 15 bases spanning the gap. The CDR3 has 15 residues. The V gene's germline CDR1 is SGHDN and CDR2 FVKESK. The chain's CDR3 is CASSQDPASTREQYF. CDR3 in DNA: TGTGCCAGCAGCCAAGATCCAGCCAGTACTCGCGAGCAGTACTTC.

This chain uses TRBV4-1 with TRBJ2-7; 10 bases line up with TRBD1. V lost 4 bases, J lost 1 base, and 4 bases stayed unmatched. This CDR3 region has 15 residues. From germline, CDR1 is MGHRA and CDR2 YSYEKL. In DNA form, the CDR3 reads TGCGCCAGCAGCCCAGGGACAGGGGTTTCCTACGAGCAGTACTTC. Protein product: CASSPGTGVSYEQYF.

This sequence joins TRBV5-4 and TRBJ2-1; 11 bases are shared with TRBD2. The CDR3 is made up of 17 amino acids. V shed 4 bases and J 6 bases; nucleotides not matched to a gene: 12. Germline CDR1 reads SGHNT; CDR2 reads YYREEE (reference sequence). The CDR3 is CASSLTRLAGTPNEQFF. In nucleotides, the CDR3 is TGTGCCAGCAGCCTTACCCGACTAGCGGGAACCCCCAATGAGCAGTTCTTC.

This chain links TRBV5-4 with TRBJ1-1, with D uncertain. Trimming left V 8 bases short and J 8 bases short, with 13 bases between. Germline V gene lookup returns CDR1 SGHNT and CDR2 YYREEE (reference sequence). The CDR3 sequence is 11 residues long. CDR3 amino acids: CASTLRGEAFF. CDR3 nucleotides: TGTGCCAGTACCCTCCGAGGCGAAGCTTTCTTT. Drawing the rest from reference TRBV5-4 and TRBJ1-1, the complete variable domain is ETGVTQSPTHLIKTRGQQVTLRCSSQSGHNTVSWYQQALGQGPQFIFQYYREEENGRGNFPPRFSGLQFPNYSSELNVNALELDDSALYLCASTLRGEAFFGQGTRLTVV.

This clone showed up just a few times. The chain combines TRBV18 with TRBJ2-7; either TRBD1 or TRBD2 may fit D (5 bases each). The CDR3 is 13 residues long. CDR1 and CDR2 from the germline V gene are KGHSH and LQKENI. Trimming left V 5 bases short and J 3 bases short, with 11 bases between. Written as DNA, the CDR3 is TGTGCCAGCTCAGAGGGGTCCCGCTACGAGCAGTACTTC. Translation: CASSEGSRYEQYF.

The chain combines TRBV5-6 with TRBJ1-3; a possible D gene is TRBD1 (6 bases). Germline assignment: CDR1 SGHDT and CDR2 YYEEEE. Trimming took 0 bases from V and 2 from J, leaving 9 bases between them. CDR3 length: 15 amino acids. Here the CDR3 reads CASSLEQGAGNTIYF. DNA for the CDR3: TGTGCCAGCAGCTTGGAACAGGGAGCTGGAAACACCATATATTTT. The full variable domain, completed using reference TRBV5-6 and TRBJ1-3, is DAGVTQSPTHLIKTRGQQVTLRCSPKSGHDTVSWYQQALGQGPQFIFQYYEEEERQRGNFPDRFSGHQFPNYSSELNVNALLLGDSALYLCASSLEQGAGNTIYFGEGSWLTVV.

This rearrangement joins TRBV14 to TRBJ1-1; TRBD1 matches 8 bases. Trimming took 6 bases from V and 1 from J; bases not matched to a gene: 4. CDR3 length equals 14 residues. Germline CDR1 reads SGHDN; CDR2 reads FVKESK. The CDR3 loop is CASSPRGRNTEAFF. In DNA, the CDR3 is TGTGCCAGCAGTCCCAGGGGGCGGAACACTGAAGCTTTCTTT.

The genes are TRBV30 and TRBJ2-7, with TRBD2 identical over 13 bases. CDR3 size: 15 residues. Unmatched junction bases numbered 4, after V lost 2 bases and J lost 3 bases. Germline V CDR1 and CDR2: GTSNPN, SVGIG (reference sequence). The CDR3 region is CAWSLGLAGLYEQYF. The CDR3 region has the DNA TGTGCCTGGAGTTTGGGACTAGCGGGACTCTACGAGCAGTACTTC. The complete variable domain, with remaining parts taken from reference TRBV30 and TRBJ2-7, reads SQTIHQWPATLVQPVGSPLSLECTVEGTSNPNLYWYRQAAGRGLQLLFYSVGIGQISSEVPQNLSASRPQDRQFILSSKKLLLSDSGFYLCAWSLGLAGLYEQYFGPGTRLTVT.

The chain links TRBV7-9 to TRBJ2-7; 7 nucleotides match TRBD2. The CDR3 extends over 15 amino acids. The ends lost 5 bases at V and 5 bases at J; junction bases unmatched: 12. CDR1 is SEHNR and CDR2 is FQNEAQ in the germline V gene (reference sequence). The CDR3 loop reads CASSPRGVMADEQYF. In DNA form, the CDR3 reads TGTGCCAGCAGCCCTCGGGGGGTTATGGCGGACGAGCAGTACTTC.

The J gene is TRBJ2-7, the V gene TRBV5-1; 8 bases agree with TRBD2. The CDR3 runs 17 residues. Germline values: CDR1 SGHRS, CDR2 YFSETQ. With V trimmed by 0 bases and J by 1 base, 9 bases remained unmatched. The CDR3 nucleotides are TGCGCCAGCAGCTTGGGAGTTTTACTAGCGGTTTCCTACGAGCAGTACTTC. This sequence encodes CASSLGVLLAVSYEQYF. Filled out from reference TRBV5-1 and TRBJ2-7, the complete variable domain reads KAGVTQTPRYLIKTRGQQVTLSCSPISGHRSVSWYQQTPGQGLQFLFEYFSETQRNKGNFPGRFSGRQFSNSRSEMNVSTLELGDSALYLCASSLGVLLAVSYEQYFGPGTRLTVT.

About this clone: Mismatch with germline at one junction end may stem from a read error. This chain uses TRBV18 with TRBJ2-5; 8 bases match TRBD1. CDR3 length: 15 residues. The V gene's germline CDR1 is KGHSH and CDR2 LQKENI. DNA for the CDR3: TGTGCCAGCTCACCCGTACAAGGACAGATCAAGACAGGGGACTTC. Encoded protein: CASSPVQGQIKTGDF.

This clone has a handful of counts. The chain carries TRBV4-2 and TRBJ2-1; D gene unclear. The CDR3 totals 15 residues. Germline V gene data show CDR1 as LGHNA and CDR2 as YNFKEQ. Trimming pared 0 bases from V and 2 bases from J, leaving 8 bases between. CDR3 loop: CASSQEKQPYNEQFF. In DNA form, the CDR3 reads TGTGCCAGCAGCCAAGAAAAACAGCCCTACAATGAGCAGTTCTTC.

In DNA form, the CDR3 reads TGTGCCTTCAGTCTGGGCGAGGACACTGAAGCTTTCTTT. Its translation: CAFSLGEDTEAFF. The rearrangement uses TRBV30 and TRBJ1-1; no clear D gene. The CDR3 extends over 13 amino acids. The ends were cut back, 7 bases at V and 3 bases at J, with 15 bases in the middle. CDR1 and CDR2 (germline): GTSNPN, SVGIG (reference sequence).

This clone is a singleton in its sample. The chain is built from TRBV10-3 and TRBJ1-1, with D tentatively TRBD1 (5 bases). V lost 8 bases to trimming and J lost 3 bases, with 13 bases between them. The CDR3 contains 13 residues. Germline values: CDR1 ENHRY, CDR2 SYGVKD. The CDR3 bases are TGTGCCATCGGAAGGTCGGGGGACACTGAAGCTTTCTTT. Translated: CAIGRSGDTEAFF.

The chain employs TRBV5-1 and TRBJ1-2; maybe TRBD1 (5 bases). Deletions cut 0 bases from V and 4 bases from J, with 7 bases between. CDR3 length equals 13 residues. Germline CDR1 reads SGHRS; CDR2 reads YFSETQ. CDR3 coding DNA: TGCGCCAGCAGCTTGGCGGGGGGCTATGGCTACACCTTC. It encodes CASSLAGGYGYTF.

In this sample, this clone turned up once. The chain employs TRBV13 and TRBJ2-7; D is unclear. This CDR3 has 14 amino acids. V dropped 2 bases and J dropped 5 bases, with 13 bases sitting between them. Germline V gives CDR1 PRHDT, CDR2 FYEKMQ (reference sequence). CDR3 sequence reads: CASSLTNSFHEQYF. In DNA form, the CDR3 reads TGTGCCAGCAGCTTAACCAATAGTTTCCACGAGCAGTACTTC. Filled out from reference TRBV13 and TRBJ2-7, the complete variable domain reads AAGVIQSPRHLIKEKRETATLKCYPIPRHDTVYWYQQGPGQDPQFLISFYEKMQSDKGSIPDRFSAQQFSDYHSELNMSSLELGDSALYFCASSLTNSFHEQYFGPGTRLTVT.

The chain carries TRBV7-8 and TRBJ1-2, with D possibly matching TRBD1 (5 bases). CDR3 length: 14 residues. The ends were cut back, 6 bases at V and 5 bases at J, with 16 bases in the middle. The germline CDR1 and CDR2 sequences are SGHVS and FQNEAQ. The CDR3 reads CASSRGVNPYGYTF. The CDR3 coding sequence is TGTGCCAGCAGTCGGGGGGTCAACCCTTATGGCTACACCTTC.